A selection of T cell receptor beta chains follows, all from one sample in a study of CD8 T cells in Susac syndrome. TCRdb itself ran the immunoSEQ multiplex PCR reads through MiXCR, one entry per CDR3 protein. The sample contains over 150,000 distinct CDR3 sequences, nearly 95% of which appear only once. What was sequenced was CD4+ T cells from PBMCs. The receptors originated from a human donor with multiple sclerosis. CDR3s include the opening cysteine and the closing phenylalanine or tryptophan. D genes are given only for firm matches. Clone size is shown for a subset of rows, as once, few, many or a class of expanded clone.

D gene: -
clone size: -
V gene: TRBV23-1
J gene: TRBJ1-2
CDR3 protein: CASPRDPGRGYTF
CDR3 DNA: TGCGCCAGCCCCCGGGACCCCGGAAGGGGCTACACCTTC

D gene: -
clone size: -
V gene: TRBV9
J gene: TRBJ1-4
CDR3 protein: CASSSRRSEKLFF
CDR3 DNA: TGTGCCAGCAGCTCACGGCGGAGCGAAAAACTGTTTTTT

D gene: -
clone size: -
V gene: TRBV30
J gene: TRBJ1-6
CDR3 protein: CAWKVSYNSPLHF
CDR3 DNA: TGTGCCTGGAAGGTCTCCTATAATTCACCCCTCCACTTT

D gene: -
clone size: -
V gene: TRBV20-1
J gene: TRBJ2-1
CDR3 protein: CSARIARSFPTEQFF
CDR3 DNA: TGCAGTGCTAGGATCGCTCGGTCCTTTCCGACGGAGCAGTTCTTC

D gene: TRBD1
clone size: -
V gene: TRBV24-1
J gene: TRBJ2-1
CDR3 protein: CATSDPTGGSIEQFF
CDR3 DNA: TGTGCCACCAGTGACCCTACAGGGGGCTCAATAGAGCAGTTCTTC

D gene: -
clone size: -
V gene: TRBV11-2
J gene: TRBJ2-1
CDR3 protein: CASSLDSDEQFF
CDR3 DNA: TGTGCCAGCAGCTTAGATTCCGATGAGCAGTTCTTC

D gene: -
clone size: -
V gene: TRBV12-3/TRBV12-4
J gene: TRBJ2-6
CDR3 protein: CATGDPDSGANVLTF
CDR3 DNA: TGTGCCACCGGGGACCCGGACTCTGGGGCCAACGTCCTGACTTTC

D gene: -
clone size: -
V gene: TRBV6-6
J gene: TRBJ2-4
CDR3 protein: CASSYRDVGKNIQYF
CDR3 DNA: TGTGCCAGCAGTTACAGGGATGTTGGCAAAAACATTCAGTACTTC

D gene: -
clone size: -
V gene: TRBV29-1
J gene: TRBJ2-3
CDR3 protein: CSVRVGTSTDTQYF
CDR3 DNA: TGCAGCGTTCGGGTCGGGACCTCCACAGATACGCAGTATTTT

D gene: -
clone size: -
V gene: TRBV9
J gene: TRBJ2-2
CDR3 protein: CASSRDGRLRTGELFF
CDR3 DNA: TGTGCCAGCAGCCGAGACGGAAGACTGCGCACCGGGGAGCTGTTTTTT

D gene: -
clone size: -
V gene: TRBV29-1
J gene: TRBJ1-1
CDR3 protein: CSVVPGSLNTEAFF
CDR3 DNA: TGCAGCGTTGTCCCGGGCAGCTTGAACACTGAAGCTTTCTTT

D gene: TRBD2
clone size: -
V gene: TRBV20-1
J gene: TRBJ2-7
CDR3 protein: CSAGRSGSLSSYEQYF
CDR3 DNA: TGCAGTGCTGGAAGGAGCGGGAGCCTAAGCTCCTACGAGCAGTACTTC

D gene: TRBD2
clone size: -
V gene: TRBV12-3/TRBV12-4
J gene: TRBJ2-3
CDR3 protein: CASTLLAGVGTDTQYF
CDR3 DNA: TGTGCCAGCACCTTGCTAGCGGGAGTGGGCACAGATACGCAGTATTTT

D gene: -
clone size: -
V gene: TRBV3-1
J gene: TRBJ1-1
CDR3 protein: CASSQSRTENTEAFF
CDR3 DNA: TGTGCCAGCAGCCAGAGTCGGACAGAGAACACTGAAGCTTTCTTT

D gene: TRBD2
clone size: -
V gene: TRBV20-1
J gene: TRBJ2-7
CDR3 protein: CSARVPGGSSYEQYF
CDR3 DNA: TGCAGTGCTAGAGTTCCGGGAGGGAGCTCCTACGAGCAGTACTTC

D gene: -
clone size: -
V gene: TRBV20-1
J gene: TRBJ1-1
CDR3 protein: CSATNPRQAGSTEAFF
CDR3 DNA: TGCAGTGCTACTAACCCCCGACAGGCGGGGAGCACTGAAGCTTTCTTT

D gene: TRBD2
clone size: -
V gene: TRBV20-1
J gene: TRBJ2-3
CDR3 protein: CSAPPSGGTDTQYF
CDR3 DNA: TGCAGTGCTCCGCCTAGCGGGGGCACAGATACGCAGTATTTT

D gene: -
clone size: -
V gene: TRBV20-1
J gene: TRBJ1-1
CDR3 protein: CSASRSGVNTEAFF
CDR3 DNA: TGCAGTGCTTCCCGTTCAGGGGTGAACACTGAAGCTTTCTTT

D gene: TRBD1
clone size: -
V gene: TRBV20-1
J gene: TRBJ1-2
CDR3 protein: CSARTGGEDGYTF
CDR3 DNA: TGCAGTGCTAGGACAGGGGGAGAGGATGGCTACACCTTC

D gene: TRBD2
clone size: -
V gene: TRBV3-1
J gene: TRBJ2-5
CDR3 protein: CASRDSGRVETQYF
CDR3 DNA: TGTGCCAGCAGAGATAGCGGGAGAGTCGAGACCCAGTACTTC

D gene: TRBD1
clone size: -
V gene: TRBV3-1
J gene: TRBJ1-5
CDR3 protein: CASSHTGTGENQPQHF
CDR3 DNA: TGTGCCAGCAGCCATACCGGGACAGGGGAAAATCAGCCCCAGCATTTT

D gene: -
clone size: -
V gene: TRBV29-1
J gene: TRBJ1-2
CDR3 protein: CSVITGGDGYTF
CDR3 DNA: TGCAGCGTTATTACGGGAGGGGACGGCTACACCTTC

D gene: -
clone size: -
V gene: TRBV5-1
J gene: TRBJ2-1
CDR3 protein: CASSTSGAGYNEQFF
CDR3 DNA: TGCGCCAGCAGTACCTCGGGTGCTGGATACAATGAGCAGTTCTTC

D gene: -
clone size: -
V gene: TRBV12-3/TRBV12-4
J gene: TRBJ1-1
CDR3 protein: CASRPGSMNTEAFF
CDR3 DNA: TGTGCCAGCAGACCAGGGTCCATGAACACTGAAGCTTTCTTT

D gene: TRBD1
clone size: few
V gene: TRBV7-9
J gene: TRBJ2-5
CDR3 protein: CASSQTGGETQYF
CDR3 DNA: TGTGCCAGCAGCCAGACAGGGGGAGAGACCCAGTACTTC

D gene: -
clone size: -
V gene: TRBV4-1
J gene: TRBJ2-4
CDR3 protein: CASSQLPTGWAKNIQYF
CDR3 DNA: TGCGCCAGCAGCCAACTCCCGACAGGTTGGGCCAAAAACATTCAGTACTTC

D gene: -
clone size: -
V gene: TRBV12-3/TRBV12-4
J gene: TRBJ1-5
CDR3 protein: CASSLAGSQPQHF
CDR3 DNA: TGTGCCAGCAGTTTAGCCGGTAGTCAGCCCCAGCATTTT

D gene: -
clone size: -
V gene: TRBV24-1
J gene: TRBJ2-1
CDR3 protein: CATSADRAQMFF
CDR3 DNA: TGTGCCACCAGTGCCGACCGGGCACAGATGTTCTTC

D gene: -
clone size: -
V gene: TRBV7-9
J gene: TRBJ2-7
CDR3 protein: CASAHSGGGGVEQYF
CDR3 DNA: TGTGCCAGCGCTCATTCCGGCGGTGGCGGGGTGGAGCAGTACTTC

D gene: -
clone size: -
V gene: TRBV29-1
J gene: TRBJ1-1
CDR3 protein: CSVEVPYPTEAFF
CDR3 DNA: TGCAGCGTTGAAGTCCCTTACCCCACTGAAGCTTTCTTT

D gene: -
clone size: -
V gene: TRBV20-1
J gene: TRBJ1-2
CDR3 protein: CSAREATTFAGVGYTF
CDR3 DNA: TGCAGTGCTAGAGAGGCAACTACCTTCGCGGGGGTCGGCTACACCTTC

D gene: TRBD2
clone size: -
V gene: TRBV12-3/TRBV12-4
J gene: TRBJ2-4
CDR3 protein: CASSSTWTSGRGDIQYF
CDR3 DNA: TGTGCCAGCAGTTCCACCTGGACTAGCGGGAGGGGCGACATTCAGTACTTC

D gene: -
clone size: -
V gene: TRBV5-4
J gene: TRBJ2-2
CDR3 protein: CASSLETTGELFF
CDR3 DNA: TGTGCCAGCAGCCTGGAGACCACCGGGGAGCTGTTTTTT

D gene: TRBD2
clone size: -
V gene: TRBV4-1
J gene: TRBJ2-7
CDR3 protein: CASSQEKPAGQYEQYF
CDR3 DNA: TGCGCCAGCAGCCAAGAAAAGCCAGCGGGGCAGTACGAGCAGTACTTC

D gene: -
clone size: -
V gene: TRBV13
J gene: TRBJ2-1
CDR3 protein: CASSRPVVGRTQFF
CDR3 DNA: TGTGCCAGCAGCCGCCCGGTCGTAGGACGGACACAGTTCTTC

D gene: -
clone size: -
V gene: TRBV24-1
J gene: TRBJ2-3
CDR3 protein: CATSGHSPDTQYF
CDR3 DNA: TGTGCCACCAGTGGTCATAGCCCAGATACGCAGTATTTT

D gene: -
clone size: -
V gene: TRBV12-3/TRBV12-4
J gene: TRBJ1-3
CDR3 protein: CASSSSSGNTIYF
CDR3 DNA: TGTGCCAGCAGTTCTTCATCTGGAAACACCATATATTTT

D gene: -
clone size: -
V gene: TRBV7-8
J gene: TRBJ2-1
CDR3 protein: CASSPQNGWTNNEQFF
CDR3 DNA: TGTGCCAGCAGCCCACAAAACGGTTGGACGAACAATGAGCAGTTCTTC

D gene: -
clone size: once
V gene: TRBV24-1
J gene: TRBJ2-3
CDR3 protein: CATSAGTLGTDTQYF
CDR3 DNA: TGTGCCACCAGTGCCGGGACGTTGGGCACAGATACGCAGTATTTT

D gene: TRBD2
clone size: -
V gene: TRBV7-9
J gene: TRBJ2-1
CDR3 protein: CASSLSGSPYNEQFF
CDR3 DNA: TGTGCCAGCAGCTTGAGCGGGAGCCCTTACAATGAGCAGTTCTTC

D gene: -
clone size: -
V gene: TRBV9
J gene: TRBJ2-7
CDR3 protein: CASSVGWGSLGAYEQYF
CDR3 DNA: TGTGCCAGCAGCGTCGGCTGGGGGAGTTTGGGAGCCTACGAGCAGTACTTC

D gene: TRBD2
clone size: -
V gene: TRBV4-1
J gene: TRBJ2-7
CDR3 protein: CASSQSTSGSYEQYF
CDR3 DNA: TGCGCCAGCAGCCAAAGTACTAGCGGGAGCTACGAGCAGTACTTC

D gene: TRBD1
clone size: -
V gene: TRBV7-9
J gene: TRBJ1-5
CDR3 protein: CASSLGGGQNQPQHF
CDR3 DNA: TGTGCCAGCAGCTTAGGAGGGGGCCAGAATCAGCCCCAGCATTTT

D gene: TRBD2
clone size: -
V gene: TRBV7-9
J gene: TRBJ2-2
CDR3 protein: CASSIAGTAGELFF
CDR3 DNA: TGTGCCAGCAGTATAGCGGGAACGGCCGGGGAGCTGTTTTTT

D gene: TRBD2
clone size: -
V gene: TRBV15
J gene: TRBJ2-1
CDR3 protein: CATSRDGTTFIDEQFF
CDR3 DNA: TGTGCCACCAGCAGAGATGGGACTACCTTTATAGATGAGCAGTTCTTC

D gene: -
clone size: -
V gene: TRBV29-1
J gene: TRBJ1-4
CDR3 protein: CSASGGATNEKLFF
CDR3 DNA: TGCAGCGCCTCTGGAGGGGCAACTAATGAAAAACTGTTTTTT

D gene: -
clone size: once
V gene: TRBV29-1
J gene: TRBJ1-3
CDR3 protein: CSATGSGNTIYF
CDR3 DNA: TGCAGCGCGACCGGCTCTGGAAACACCATATATTTT

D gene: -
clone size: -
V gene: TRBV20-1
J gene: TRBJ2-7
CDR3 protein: CSARDSTGLPGPREQYF
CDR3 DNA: TGCAGTGCTAGAGATAGTACGGGACTGCCGGGACCCCGGGAGCAGTACTTC

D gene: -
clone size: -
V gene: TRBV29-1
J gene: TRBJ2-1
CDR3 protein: CSAPRRFNEQFF
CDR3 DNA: TGCAGCGCCCCGAGACGGTTCAATGAGCAGTTCTTC

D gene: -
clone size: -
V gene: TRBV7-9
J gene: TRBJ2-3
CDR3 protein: CASTPIDRTDTQYF
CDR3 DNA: TGTGCCAGCACCCCAATCGACAGGACAGATACGCAGTATTTT

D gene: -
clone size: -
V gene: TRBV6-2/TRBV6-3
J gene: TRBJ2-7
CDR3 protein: CASTGDFPSYEQYF
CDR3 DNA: TGTGCCAGCACCGGGGACTTCCCCTCCTACGAGCAGTACTTC

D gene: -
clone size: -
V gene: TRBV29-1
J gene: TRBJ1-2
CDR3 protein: CSVSPFGRGERGYTF
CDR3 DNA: TGCAGCGTTTCCCCCTTCGGCAGGGGAGAGCGTGGCTACACCTTC

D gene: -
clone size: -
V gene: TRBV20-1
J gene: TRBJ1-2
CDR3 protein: CSAIGQKPRLFDGYTF
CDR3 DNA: TGCAGTGCCATCGGGCAGAAACCTCGACTGTTCGATGGCTACACCTTC

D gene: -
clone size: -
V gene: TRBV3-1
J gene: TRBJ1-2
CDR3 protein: CASSQRDTYGYTF
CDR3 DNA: TGTGCCAGCAGCCAACGGGACACCTATGGCTACACCTTC

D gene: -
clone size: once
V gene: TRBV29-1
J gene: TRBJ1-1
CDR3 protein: CSAVMWVGVEAFF
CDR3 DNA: TGCAGCGCTGTGATGTGGGTCGGGGTTGAAGCTTTCTTT

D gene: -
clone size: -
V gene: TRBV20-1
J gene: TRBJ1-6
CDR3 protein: CSARKDRRDSPLHF
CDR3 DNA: TGCAGTGCTAGAAAAGACAGGAGAGATTCACCCCTCCACTTT

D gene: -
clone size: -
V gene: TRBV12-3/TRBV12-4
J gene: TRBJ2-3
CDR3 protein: CASTHSTQLTDTQYF
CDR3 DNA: TGTGCCAGCACCCACTCTACACAGCTCACAGATACGCAGTATTTT

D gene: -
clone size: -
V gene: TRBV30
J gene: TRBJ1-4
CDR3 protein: CAYSRHPVREKLFF
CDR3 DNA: TGTGCCTACTCGAGACATCCCGTCAGGGAAAAACTGTTTTTT

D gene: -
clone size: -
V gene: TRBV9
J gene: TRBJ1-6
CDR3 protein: CASSVDLNSYNSPLHF
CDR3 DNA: TGTGCCAGCAGCGTAGATCTAAACTCCTATAATTCACCCCTCCACTTT

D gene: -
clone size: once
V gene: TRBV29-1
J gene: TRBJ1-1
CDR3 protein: CSAANRVVDTEAFF
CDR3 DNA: TGCAGCGCAGCTAATAGGGTCGTGGACACTGAAGCTTTCTTT